This T cell receptor (beta chain) was found in a study of identical twins. The germline V gene encodes CDR1 DFQATT and CDR2 SNEGSKA (reference sequence). The CDR3 contains 12 residues. Trimming left V 3 bases short and J 6 bases short, with 11 bases between. A single record per CDR3 protein comes from TCRdb applying MiXCR to the 5' RACE reads. Altogether over 550,000 distinct CDR3 sequences are present, roughly 7.1% being singletons, with the ten largest covering around 1.6%. The data also belong to a second study, concerning yellow fever vaccine responses in identical twins.

This chain connects TRBV20-1 to TRBJ1-2; D is unresolved. The source is a woman aged 18-29 years in good health. Sequencing input: PBMCs. The CDR3: CSASSGMDGYTF. In DNA form, the CDR3 reads TGCAGTGCTAGTTCCGGGATGGATGGCTACACCTTC.